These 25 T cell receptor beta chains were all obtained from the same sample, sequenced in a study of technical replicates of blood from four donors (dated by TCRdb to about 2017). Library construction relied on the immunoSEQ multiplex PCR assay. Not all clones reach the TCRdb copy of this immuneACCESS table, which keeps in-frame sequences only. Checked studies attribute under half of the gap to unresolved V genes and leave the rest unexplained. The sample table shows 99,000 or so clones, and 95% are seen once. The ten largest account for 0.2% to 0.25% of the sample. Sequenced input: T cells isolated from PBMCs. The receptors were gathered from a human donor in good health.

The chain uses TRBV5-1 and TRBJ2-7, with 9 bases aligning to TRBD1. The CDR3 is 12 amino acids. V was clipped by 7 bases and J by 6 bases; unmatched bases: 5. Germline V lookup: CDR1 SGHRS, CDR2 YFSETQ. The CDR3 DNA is TGCGCCAGCCGACAGGGGGAAGGCGAGCAGTACTTC. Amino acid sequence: CASRQGEGEQYF.

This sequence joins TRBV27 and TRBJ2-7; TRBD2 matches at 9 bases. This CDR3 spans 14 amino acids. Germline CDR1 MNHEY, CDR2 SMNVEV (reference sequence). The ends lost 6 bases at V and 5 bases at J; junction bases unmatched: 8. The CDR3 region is CASSLAGGFHEQYF. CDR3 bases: TGTGCCAGCAGCCTTGCGGGAGGGTTCCACGAGCAGTACTTC.

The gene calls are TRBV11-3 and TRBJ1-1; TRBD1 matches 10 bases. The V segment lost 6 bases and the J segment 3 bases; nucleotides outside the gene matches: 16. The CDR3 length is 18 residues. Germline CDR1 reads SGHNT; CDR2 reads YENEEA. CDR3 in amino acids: CASSSRQGASVQDTEAFF. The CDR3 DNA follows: TGTGCCAGCAGTTCGAGACAGGGGGCTTCTGTACAAGACACTGAAGCTTTCTTT.

The DNA of the CDR3 is TGTGCCAGCAGTACGGGACAGAAAACAACAGATACGCAGTATTTT. The encoded protein is CASSTGQKTTDTQYF. The chain recombines TRBV5-5 with TRBJ2-3; 7 nucleotides align to TRBD1. The V gene's germline CDR1 is SGHKS and CDR2 YYEKEE (reference sequence). CDR3 size: 15 residues. The ends lost 5 bases at V and 3 bases at J; junction bases unmatched: 9.

CDR3 sequence: CASSSHNEQFF. CDR3 sequence (DNA): TGTGCCAGCAGCTCTCACAATGAGCAGTTCTTC. This chain joins TRBV7-2 and TRBJ2-1; D ambiguous. Germline V lookup: CDR1 SGHTA, CDR2 FQGNSA. Deletions cut 4 bases from V and 5 bases from J, with 3 bases between. This CDR3 region has 11 residues. The full variable domain, rest sourced from reference TRBV7-2 and TRBJ2-1, is GAGVSQSPSNKVTEKGKDVELRCDPISGHTALYWYRQSLGQGLEFLIYFQGNSAPDKSGLPSDRFSAERTGGSVSTLTIQRTQQEDSAVYLCASSSHNEQFFGPGTRLTVL.

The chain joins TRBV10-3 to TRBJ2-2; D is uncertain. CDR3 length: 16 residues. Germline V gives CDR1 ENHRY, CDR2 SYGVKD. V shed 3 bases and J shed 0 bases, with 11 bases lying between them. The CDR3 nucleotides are TGTGCCATCAGTGAAAATGGTCAGGCGAACACCGGGGAGCTGTTTTTT. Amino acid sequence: CAISENGQANTGELFF.

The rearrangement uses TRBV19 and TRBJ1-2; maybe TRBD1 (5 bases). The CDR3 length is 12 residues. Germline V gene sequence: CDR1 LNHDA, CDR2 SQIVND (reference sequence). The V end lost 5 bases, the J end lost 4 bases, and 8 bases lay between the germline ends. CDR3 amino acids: CASSQGLYGYTF. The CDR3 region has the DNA TGTGCCAGTAGTCAGGGCCTCTATGGCTACACCTTC.

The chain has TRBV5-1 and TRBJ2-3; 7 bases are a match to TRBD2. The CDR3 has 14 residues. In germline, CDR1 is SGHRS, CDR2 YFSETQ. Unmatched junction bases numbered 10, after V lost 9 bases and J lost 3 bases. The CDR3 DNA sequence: TGCGCCACGCGAGAAAGCGGGATGACAGATACGCAGTATTTT. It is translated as CATRESGMTDTQYF.

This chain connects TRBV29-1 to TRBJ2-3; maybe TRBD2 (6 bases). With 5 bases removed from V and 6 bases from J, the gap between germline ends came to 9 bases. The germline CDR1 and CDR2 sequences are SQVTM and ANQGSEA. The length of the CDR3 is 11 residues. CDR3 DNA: TGCAGCGTTCCCGCGGGGGATACGCAGTATTTT. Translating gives CSVPAGDTQYF.

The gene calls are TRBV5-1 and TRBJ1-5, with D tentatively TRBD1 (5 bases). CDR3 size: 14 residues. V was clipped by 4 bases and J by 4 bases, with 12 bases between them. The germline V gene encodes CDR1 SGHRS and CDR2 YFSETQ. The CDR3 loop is CASSAGGGNQPQHF. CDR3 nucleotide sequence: TGCGCCAGCAGCGCTGGGGGGGGTAATCAGCCCCAGCATTTT.

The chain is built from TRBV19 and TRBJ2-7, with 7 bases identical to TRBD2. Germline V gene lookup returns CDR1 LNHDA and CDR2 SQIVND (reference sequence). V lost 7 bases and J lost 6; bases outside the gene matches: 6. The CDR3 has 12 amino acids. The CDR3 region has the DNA TGTGCCAGTAAGCCGTGGGGGGGCGAGCAGTACTTC. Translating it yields CASKPWGGEQYF.

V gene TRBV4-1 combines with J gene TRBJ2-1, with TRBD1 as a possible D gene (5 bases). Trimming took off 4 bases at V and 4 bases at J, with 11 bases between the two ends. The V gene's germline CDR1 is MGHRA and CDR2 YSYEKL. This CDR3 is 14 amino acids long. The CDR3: CASSPVGLYNEQFF. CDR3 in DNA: TGCGCCAGCAGCCCAGTGGGGCTGTACAATGAGCAGTTCTTC.

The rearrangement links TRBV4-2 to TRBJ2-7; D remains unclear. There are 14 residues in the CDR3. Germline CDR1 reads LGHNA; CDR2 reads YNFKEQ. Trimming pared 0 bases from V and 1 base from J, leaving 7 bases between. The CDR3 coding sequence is TGTGCCAGCAGCCAAGAACGTCTATCCTACGAGCAGTACTTC. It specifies CASSQERLSYEQYF.

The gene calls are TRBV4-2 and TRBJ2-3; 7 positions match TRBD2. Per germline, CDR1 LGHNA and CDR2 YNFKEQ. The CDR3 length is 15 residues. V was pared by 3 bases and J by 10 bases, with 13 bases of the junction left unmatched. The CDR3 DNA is TGTGCCAGCAGCCATACCGGGACTACTCTTCCAGCGCAGTATTTT. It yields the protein CASSHTGTTLPAQYF.

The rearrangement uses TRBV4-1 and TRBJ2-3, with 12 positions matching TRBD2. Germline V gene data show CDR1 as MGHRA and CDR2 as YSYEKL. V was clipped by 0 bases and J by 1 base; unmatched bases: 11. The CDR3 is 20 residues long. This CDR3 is CASSQEGFLAGGGRTDTQYF. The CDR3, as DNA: TGCGCCAGCAGCCAAGAGGGATTCCTAGCGGGAGGGGGGCGCACAGATACGCAGTATTTT.

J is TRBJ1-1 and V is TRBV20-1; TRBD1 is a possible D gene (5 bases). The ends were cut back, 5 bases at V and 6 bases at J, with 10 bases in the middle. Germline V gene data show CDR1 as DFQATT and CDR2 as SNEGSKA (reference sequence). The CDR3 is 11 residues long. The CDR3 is CSAGAFPEAFF. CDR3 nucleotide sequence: TGCAGTGCTGGGGCTTTTCCTGAAGCTTTCTTT.

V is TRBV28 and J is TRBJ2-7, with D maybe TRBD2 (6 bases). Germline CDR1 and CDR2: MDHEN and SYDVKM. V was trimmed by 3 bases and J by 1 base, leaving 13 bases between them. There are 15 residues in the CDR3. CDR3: CASSFTGVESYEQYF. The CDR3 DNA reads TGTGCCAGCAGTTTCACGGGAGTGGAGTCCTACGAGCAGTACTTC.

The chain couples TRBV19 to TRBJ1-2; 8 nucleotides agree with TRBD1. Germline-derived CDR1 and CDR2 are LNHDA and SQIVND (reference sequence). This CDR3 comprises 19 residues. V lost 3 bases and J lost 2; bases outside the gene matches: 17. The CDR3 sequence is CASSIGSRGRGEENYGYTF. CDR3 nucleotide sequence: TGTGCCAGTAGTATTGGAAGCAGGGGGCGAGGAGAGGAAAACTATGGCTACACCTTC.

The CDR3 DNA follows: TGTGCCAGCAGCTTTGCGGGAGGTCTATCAGATACGCAGTATTTT. It translates to CASSFAGGLSDTQYF. The V call is TRBV7-9, the J call TRBJ2-3; 8 bases line up with TRBD2. V was pared by 3 bases and J by 4 bases, with 6 bases of the junction left unmatched. This CDR3 comprises 15 residues. The germline gives CDR1 SEHNR, CDR2 FQNEAQ (reference sequence).

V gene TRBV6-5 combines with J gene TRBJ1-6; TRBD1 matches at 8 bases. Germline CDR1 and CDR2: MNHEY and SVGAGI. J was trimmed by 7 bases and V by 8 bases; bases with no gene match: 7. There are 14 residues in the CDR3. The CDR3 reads CASCRGTGNSPLHF. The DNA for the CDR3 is TGTGCCAGCTGCCGTGGGACAGGCAATTCACCCCTCCACTTT.

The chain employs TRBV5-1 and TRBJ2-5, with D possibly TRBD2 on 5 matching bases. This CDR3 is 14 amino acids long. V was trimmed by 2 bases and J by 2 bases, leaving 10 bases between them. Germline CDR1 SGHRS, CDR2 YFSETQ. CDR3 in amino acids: CASSFAGGQETQYF. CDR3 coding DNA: TGCGCCAGCAGCTTCGCGGGTGGACAAGAGACCCAGTACTTC. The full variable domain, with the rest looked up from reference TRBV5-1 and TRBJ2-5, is KAGVTQTPRYLIKTRGQQVTLSCSPISGHRSVSWYQQTPGQGLQFLFEYFSETQRNKGNFPGRFSGRQFSNSRSEMNVSTLELGDSALYLCASSFAGGQETQYFGPGTRLLVL.

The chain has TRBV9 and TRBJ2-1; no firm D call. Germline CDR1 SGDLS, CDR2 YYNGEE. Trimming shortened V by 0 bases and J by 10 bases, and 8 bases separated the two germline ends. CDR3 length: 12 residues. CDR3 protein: CASSVVSTEQFF. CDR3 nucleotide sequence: TGTGCCAGCAGCGTAGTTTCTACCGAGCAGTTCTTC.

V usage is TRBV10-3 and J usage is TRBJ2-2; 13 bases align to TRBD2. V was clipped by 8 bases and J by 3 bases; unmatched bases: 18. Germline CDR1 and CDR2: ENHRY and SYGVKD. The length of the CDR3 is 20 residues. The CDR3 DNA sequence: TGTGCCATCTCTCGGTTAGGACTAGCGGGAGTCCTTGAGTACACCGGGGAGCTGTTTTTT. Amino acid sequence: CAISRLGLAGVLEYTGELFF.

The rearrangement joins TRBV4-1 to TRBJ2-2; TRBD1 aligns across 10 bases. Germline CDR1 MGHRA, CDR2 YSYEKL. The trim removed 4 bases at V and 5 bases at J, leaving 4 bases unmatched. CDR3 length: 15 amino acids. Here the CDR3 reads CASSLPGQGTGELFF. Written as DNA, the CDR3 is TGCGCCAGCAGCCTACCGGGACAGGGGACCGGGGAGCTGTTTTTT.

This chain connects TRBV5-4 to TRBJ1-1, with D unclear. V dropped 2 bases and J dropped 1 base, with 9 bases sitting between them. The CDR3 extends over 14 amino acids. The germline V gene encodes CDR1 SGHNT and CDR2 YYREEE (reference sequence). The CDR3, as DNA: TGTGCCAGCAGCTTCCGGGTATCGAACACTGAAGCTTTCTTT. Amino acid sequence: CASSFRVSNTEAFF.